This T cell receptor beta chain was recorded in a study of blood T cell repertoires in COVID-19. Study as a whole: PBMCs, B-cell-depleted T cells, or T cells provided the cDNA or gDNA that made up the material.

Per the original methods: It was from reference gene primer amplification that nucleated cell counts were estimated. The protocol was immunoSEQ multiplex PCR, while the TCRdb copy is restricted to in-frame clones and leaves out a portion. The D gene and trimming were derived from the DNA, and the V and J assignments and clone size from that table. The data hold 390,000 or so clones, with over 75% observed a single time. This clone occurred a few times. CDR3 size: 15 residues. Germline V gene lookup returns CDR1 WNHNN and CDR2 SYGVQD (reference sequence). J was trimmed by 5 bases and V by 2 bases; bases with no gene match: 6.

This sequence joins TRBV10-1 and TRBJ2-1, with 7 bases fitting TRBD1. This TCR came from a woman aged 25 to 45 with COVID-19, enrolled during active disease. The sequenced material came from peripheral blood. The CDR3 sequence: CASSEEGAGNNEQFF. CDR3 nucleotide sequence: TGCGCCAGCAGTGAGGAGGGGGCAGGGAACAATGAGCAGTTCTTC.